This T cell receptor beta chain comes out of a study of cytomegalovirus exposure and HLA in healthy donors. General study points: Data from an earlier analysis indicated that most TCR beta V segments were productive either about 87% or about 30% of the time. Across donors, sequencing depth was assumed by presence/absence analyses to be roughly uniform. After further analysis at a later stage, roughly 16,000 TCR beta sequences were associated with HLA alleles at 0.05 false discovery rate.

Concerning this clone itself: Its antigen is not identified.

With 6 bases clipped from V and 2 bases from J, the junction kept 9 bases outside the gene matches. The CDR3 consists of 16 residues. Germline V gene data show CDR1 as SGDLS and CDR2 as YYNGEE. PCR involved 60 Vbeta and 13 Jbeta primers. Repertoires were generated with immunoSEQ multiplex PCR, while TCRdb's copy carries only in-frame clones and drops some. The sample totals 170,000 or so clones; its top ten clones hold roughly 2%. This sequence joins TRBV9 and TRBJ1-5; 9 bases line up with TRBD1. The TCR comes from a man in his thirties or forties in good health and CMV-seronegative. The sequenced sample was PBMCs. The DNA of the CDR3 is TGTGCCAGCACACAATTACGGGACAGGGGCAATCAGCCCCAGCATTTT. It specifies CASTQLRDRGNQPQHF. The full variable domain, rest sourced from reference TRBV9 and TRBJ1-5, is DSGVTQTPKHLITATGQRVTLRCSPRSGDLSVYWYQQSLDQGLQFLIQYYNGEERAKGNILERFSAQQFPDLHSELNLSSLELGDSALYFCASTQLRDRGNQPQHFGDGTRLSIL.